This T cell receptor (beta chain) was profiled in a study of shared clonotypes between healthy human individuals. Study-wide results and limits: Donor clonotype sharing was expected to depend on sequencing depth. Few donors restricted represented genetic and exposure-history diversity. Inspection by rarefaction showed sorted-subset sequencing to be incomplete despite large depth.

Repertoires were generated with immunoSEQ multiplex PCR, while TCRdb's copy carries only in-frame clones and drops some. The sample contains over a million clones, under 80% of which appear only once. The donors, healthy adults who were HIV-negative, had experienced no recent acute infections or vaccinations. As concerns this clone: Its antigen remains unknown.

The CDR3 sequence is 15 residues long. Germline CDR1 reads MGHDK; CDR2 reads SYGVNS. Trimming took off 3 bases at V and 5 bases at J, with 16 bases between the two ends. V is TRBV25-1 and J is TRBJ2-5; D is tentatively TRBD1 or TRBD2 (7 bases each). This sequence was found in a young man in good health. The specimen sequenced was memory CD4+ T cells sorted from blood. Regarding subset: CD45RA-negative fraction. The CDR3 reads CASSEAGTAGETQYF. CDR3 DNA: TGTGCCAGCAGTGAGGCGGGGACAGCGGGGGAGACCCAGTACTTC.